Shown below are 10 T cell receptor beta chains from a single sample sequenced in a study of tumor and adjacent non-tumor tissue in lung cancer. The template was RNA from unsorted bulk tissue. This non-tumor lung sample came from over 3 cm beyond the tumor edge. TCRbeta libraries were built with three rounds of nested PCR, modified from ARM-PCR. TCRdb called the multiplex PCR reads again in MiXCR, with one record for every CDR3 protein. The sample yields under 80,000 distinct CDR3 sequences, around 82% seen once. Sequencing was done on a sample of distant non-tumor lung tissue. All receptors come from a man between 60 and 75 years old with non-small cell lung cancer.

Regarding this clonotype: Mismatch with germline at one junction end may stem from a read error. The CDR3 region is CATGGPAGANNIQYF. For the CDR3, the DNA is TGCGCCACCGGCGGCCCGGCTGGAGCCAATAACATTCAGTACTTC. The rearrangement links TRBV28 to TRBJ2-4; D gene ambiguous. CDR1 is MDHEN and CDR2 is SYDVKM in the germline V gene. The CDR3 length is 15 residues.

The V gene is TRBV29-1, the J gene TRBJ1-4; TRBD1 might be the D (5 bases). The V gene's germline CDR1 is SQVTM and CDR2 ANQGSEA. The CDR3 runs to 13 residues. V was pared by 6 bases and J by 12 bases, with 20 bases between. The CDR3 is CSVLIGTPVELFF. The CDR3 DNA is TGCAGCGTGCTTATCGGGACCCCAGTGGAACTGTTTTTT.

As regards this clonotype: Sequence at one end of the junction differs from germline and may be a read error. The CDR3 protein is CASNESPGYYEQYF. In nucleotides, the CDR3 is TGCGCAAGCAATGAGTCGCCGGGATATTACGAGCAGTACTTC. This rearrangement joins TRBV10-2 to TRBJ2-7; D perhaps matches TRBD2 (5 bases). CDR1 and CDR2 from the germline V gene are WSHSY and SAAADI. CDR3 length: 14 residues.

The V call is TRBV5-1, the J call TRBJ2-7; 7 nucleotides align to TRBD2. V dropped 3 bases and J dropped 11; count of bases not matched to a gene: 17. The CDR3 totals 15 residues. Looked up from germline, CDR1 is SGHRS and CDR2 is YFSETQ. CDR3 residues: CASSSSGLMAYKKYF. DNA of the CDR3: TGCGCCAGCAGCTCGTCGGGACTAATGGCCTACAAGAAGTACTTC.

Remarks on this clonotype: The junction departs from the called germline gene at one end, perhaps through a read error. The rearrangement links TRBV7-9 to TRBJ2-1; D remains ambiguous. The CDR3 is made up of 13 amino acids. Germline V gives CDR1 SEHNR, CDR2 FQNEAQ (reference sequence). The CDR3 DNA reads TGTGCCAGCAGCTCACGGAATTACAATGAACAGATCTTC. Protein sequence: CASSSRNYNEQIF.

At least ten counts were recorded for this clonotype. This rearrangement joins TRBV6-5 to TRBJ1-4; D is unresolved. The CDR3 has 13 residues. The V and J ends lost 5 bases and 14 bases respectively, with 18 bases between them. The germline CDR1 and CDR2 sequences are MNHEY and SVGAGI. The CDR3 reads CASSLALETSLFF. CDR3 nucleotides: TGTGCCAGCAGTCTCGCCTTAGAGACCTCCCTGTTTTTT.

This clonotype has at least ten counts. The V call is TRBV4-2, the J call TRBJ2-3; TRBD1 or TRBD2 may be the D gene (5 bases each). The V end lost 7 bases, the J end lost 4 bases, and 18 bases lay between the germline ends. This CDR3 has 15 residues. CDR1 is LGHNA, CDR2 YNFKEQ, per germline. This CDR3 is CASTYRGEGADTQYF. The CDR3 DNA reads TGTGCCAGCACCTACCGAGGGGAAGGGGCAGATACGCAGTATTTT.

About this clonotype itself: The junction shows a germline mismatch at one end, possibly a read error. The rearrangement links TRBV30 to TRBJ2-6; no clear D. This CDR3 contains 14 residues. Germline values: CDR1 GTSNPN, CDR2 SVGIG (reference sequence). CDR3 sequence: CSWNTGSGTNVLTF. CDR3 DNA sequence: TGTTCCTGGAATACGGGCTCTGGGACCAACGTCCTGACTTTC.

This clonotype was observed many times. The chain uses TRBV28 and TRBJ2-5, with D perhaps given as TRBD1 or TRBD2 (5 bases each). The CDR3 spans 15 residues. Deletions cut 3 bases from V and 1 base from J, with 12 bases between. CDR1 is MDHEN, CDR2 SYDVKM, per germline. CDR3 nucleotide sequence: TGTGCCAGCAGTTTTCGTGAGGGGATCCAAGAGACCCAGTACTTC. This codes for CASSFREGIQETQYF.

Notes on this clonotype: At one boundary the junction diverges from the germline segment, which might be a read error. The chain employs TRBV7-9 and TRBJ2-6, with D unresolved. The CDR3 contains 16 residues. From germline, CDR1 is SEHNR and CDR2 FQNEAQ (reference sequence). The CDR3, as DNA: TGTGCCAGCAGCTTACTATGTGGCTCTGGGACCAACGTCCTGACTTTC. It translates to CASSLLCGSGTNVLTF.